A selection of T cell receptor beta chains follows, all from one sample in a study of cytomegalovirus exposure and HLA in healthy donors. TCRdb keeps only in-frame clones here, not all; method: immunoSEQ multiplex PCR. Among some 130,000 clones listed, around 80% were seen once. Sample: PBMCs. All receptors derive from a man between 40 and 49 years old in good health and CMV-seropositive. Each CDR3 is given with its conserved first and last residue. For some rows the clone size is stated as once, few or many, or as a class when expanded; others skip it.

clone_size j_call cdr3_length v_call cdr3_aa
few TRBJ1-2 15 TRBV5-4 CASSLIQDRLYGYTF
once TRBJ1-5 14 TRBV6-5 CASSFGGNKPPQHF
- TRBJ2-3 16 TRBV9 CASSVARGQSTDTQYF
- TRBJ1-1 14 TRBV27 CASSPQTGRPEAFF
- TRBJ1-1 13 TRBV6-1 CASSAGWNTEAFF
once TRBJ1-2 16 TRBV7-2 CASSLLPALGHYGYTF
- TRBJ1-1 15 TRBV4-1 CASQQTTERNTEAFF
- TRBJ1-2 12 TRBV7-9 CASSQVRDGYTF
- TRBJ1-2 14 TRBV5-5 CASSYYTGGNGYTF
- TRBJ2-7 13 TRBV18 CASSPEQPYEQYF
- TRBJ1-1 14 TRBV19 CASSINGGNTEAFF
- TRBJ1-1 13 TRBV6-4 CASSLDRNTEAFF
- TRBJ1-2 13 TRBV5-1 CASRTGFRYGYTF
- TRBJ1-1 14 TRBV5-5 CASSLVGTGSEAFF
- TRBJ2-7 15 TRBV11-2 CASSPSERETVEQYF
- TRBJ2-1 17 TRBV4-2 CASSQESLAVSYNEQFF
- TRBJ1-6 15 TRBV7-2 CASSTETLRGSPLHF
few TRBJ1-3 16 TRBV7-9 CASNPDSLYSGNTIYF
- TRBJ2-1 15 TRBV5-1 CASSLAAGGGNEQFF
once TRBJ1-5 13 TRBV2 CASRLEANQPQHF
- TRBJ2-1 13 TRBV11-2 CASSFYQDNEQFF
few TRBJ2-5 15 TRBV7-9 CASSPAEGASKTQYF
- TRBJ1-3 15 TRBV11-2 CASSLRGQGGNTIYF
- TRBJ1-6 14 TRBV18 CASSPRGTNSPLHF
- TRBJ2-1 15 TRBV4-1 CASSQLAGVPNEQFF
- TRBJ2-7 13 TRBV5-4 CASSHQQGHEQYF
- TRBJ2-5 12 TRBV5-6 CASSLTRETQYF
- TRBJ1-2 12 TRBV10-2 CASSESQRGYTF
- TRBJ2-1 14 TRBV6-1 CASNPSGSYNEQFF
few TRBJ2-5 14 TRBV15 CATSRDQGGETQYF
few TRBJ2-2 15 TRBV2 CATDTPGVDTGELFF
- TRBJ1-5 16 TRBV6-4 CASSDSRGYSNQPQHF
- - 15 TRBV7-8 CASSFVGEVSYEQYF
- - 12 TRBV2 CASSESSYEQYF
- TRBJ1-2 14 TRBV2 CASSETGNNYGYTF
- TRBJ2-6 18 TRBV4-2 CASSLRTGGISGANVLTF
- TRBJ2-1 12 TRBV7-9 CASSQGRHEQFF
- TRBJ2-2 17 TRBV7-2 CASSTLKPFANTGELFF
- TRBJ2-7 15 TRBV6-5 CASSYLREGLSEQYF
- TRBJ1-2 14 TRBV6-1 CASSEAYRDYGYTF
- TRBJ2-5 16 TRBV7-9 CASSLEDPGRFETQYF
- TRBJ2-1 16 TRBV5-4 CASSLGGAGDYNEQFF